These T cell receptor beta chains were read from a single sample in a study of blood T cells in healthy people across ages. A single record per CDR3 protein comes from TCRdb applying MiXCR to the 5' RACE reads. The sample lists 1.5 million to 2 million distinct CDR3 sequences, 28% seen once, with 7.7% in the top ten. Source material: blood. The receptor set was obtained from a woman in her twenties or thirties in good health. CDR3s include the opening cysteine and the closing phenylalanine or tryptophan. D genes are given only for firm matches. A row's size may be missing; if present it is once, few, many or a size class.

clone_size d_call cdr3_length j_call v_call cdr3_nt cdr3_aa
many TRBD2 14 TRBJ2-5 TRBV7-9 TGTGCCAGCAGCTTAGAGGCGGGGGAAGAGACCCAGTACTTC CASSLEAGEETQYF
few NA 16 TRBJ2-3 TRBV2 TGTGCCAGCCAGCCTGCGGGACTCTCCCGCACAGATACGCAGTATTTT CASQPAGLSRTDTQYF
NA TRBD1 15 TRBJ2-1 TRBV7-2 TGTGCCAGCAGCCCCGACAGGGCCGTGAACAATGAGCAGTTCTTC CASSPDRAVNNEQFF
many NA 13 TRBJ2-7 TRBV5-1 TGCGCCAGCAGCTTGGATTATTACTACGAGCAGTACTTC CASSLDYYYEQYF
NA NA 15 TRBJ2-3 TRBV7-2 TGTGCCAGCCCCCGGGCCCCGGGAACGGTAGATACGCAGTATTTT CASPRAPGTVDTQYF
NA TRBD2 15 TRBJ2-7 TRBV20-1 TGCAGTGCTAGTTACAGCGGGAGGAGCTCCTACGAGCAGTACTTC CSASYSGRSSYEQYF
NA NA 15 TRBJ1-2 TRBV7-2 TGTGCCAGCAGCCCCCAGGGTATGACTGACTATGGCTACACCTTC CASSPQGMTDYGYTF
NA TRBD2 15 TRBJ2-7 TRBV11-2 TGTGCCTCCACCTCCCGGGAGGCCTTTTTCTACGAGCAGTACTTC CASTSREAFFYEQYF
few TRBD2 16 TRBJ2-1 TRBV24-1 TGTGCCACCAGTGATACCACTAGCGGGAGGGCGTATGAGCAGTTCTTC CATSDTTSGRAYEQFF
many NA 15 TRBJ2-1 TRBV12-3/TRBV12-4 TGTGCCAGCAGTTTAGGGGGTGACTACTACAATGAGCAGTTCTTC CASSLGGDYYNEQFF
few NA 13 TRBJ2-1 TRBV7-7 TGTGCCAGCAGCTTCGGAACGAACAGTGAGCAGTTCTTC CASSFGTNSEQFF
many NA 18 TRBJ2-5 TRBV5-1 TGCGCCAGCAGCTCCGGGGAGAGCGGGCTTCTAAGGCAAGAGACCCAGTACTTC CASSSGESGLLRQETQYF
few NA 12 TRBJ2-1 TRBV29-1 TGCAGCGTTGATGGGACGAGGTGGGGGCAGTTCTTC CSVDGTRWGQFF
few TRBD1 13 TRBJ1-2 TRBV30 TGTGCCTGGAGTCCGAGCGGACAGGGAGGCTACACCTTC CAWSPSGQGGYTF
NA NA 12 TRBJ2-7 TRBV7-2 TGTGCCAGCAGCTTGAGCAAGACCGAGCAGTACTTC CASSLSKTEQYF
NA NA 14 TRBJ2-7 TRBV20-1 TGCAGTGCTGGCAGAGGAGGGGGGACATACGAGCAGTACTTC CSAGRGGGTYEQYF
NA TRBD2 12 TRBJ2-1 TRBV12-3/TRBV12-4 TGTGCCAGCAGGCGGACTAGCGATGAGCGGTTCTTC CASRRTSDERFF
NA NA 12 TRBJ1-2 TRBV20-1 TGCTGTGCTCCGGACGTCAACCATGGCTACACCTTC CCAPDVNHGYTF
NA NA 13 TRBJ2-7 TRBV3-1 TGTGCCAGCAGAGCCACAGCAGGGTTCGAGCAGTACTTC CASRATAGFEQYF
once NA 17 TRBJ1-1 TRBV12-5 TGTGCTAGTGGTTTGGTGAGGGGGGGCCCCATGAACACTGAAGCTTTCTTT CASGLVRGGPMNTEAFF
many NA 14 TRBJ2-5 TRBV5-1 TGCGCCAGCAGCACGGGACAACTTCGCGAGACCCAGTACTTC CASSTGQLRETQYF
NA NA 12 TRBJ2-7 TRBV30 TGTGCCTGGCTCGGGGGAAACTACGAGCAGTACTTC CAWLGGNYEQYF
NA NA 20 TRBJ1-6 TRBV11-2 TGTGCCAGCAGTATAGAGTGGCAGGGGTTGGAACTCTATTACGGTTCACCCCTCCACTTT CASSIEWQGLELYYGSPLHF
few TRBD1 17 TRBJ2-7 TRBV25-1 TGTGCCACCATGAGGGGAGAAACCGGGACAGACCACTACGAGCAGTACTTC CATMRGETGTDHYEQYF
NA NA 14 TRBJ2-3 TRBV10-3 TGTGCCATCAGTGAGCCCGGGAGCACAGATACGCAGTATTTT CAISEPGSTDTQYF
NA NA 12 TRBJ1-1 TRBV13 TGTGCCAGCAAGGTTGTGAACACTGAAGCTTTCTTT CASKVVNTEAFF
once NA 16 TRBJ2-3 TRBV4-1 TGCGCCAGCAGCCAACTAGACCTCGTGTCGGCAGATACGCAGTATTTT CASSQLDLVSADTQYF
NA TRBD1 13 TRBJ1-2 TRBV20-1 TGCAGTGCTAGGGACAGGCCGGACTATGGCTACACCTTC CSARDRPDYGYTF
NA TRBD2 15 TRBJ2-1 TRBV7-9 TGTGCCAGCAGCCGGCCACTAGCGGGGTACAATGAGCAGTTCTTC CASSRPLAGYNEQFF
few TRBD1 12 TRBJ1-2 TRBV29-1 TGCAGCGTTGATCCGACAGGGTCCGGCTACACCTTC CSVDPTGSGYTF
few NA 13 TRBJ2-1 TRBV28 TGTGCCAGCAGTTTTCCGAGGAGAAATGAGCAGTTCTTC CASSFPRRNEQFF
NA TRBD2 15 TRBJ2-2 TRBV11-3 TGTGCCAGCAGCTTAAGGGAGGGATTCCGTGGGGAGCTGTTTTTT CASSLREGFRGELFF
few NA 13 TRBJ2-1 TRBV20-1 TGCAGTGCCAGAGTCTCCGCCTTTAATGAGCAGTTCTTC CSARVSAFNEQFF
NA TRBD2 15 TRBJ2-2 TRBV5-1 TGCGCCAGCAGCAGGGGACTAGACGGGCCCGGGGAGCTGTTTTTT CASSRGLDGPGELFF
NA NA 13 TRBJ1-1 TRBV7-2 TGTGCCAGCAGCTCACAGAGGAACACTGAAGCTTTCTTT CASSSQRNTEAFF
NA NA 11 TRBJ1-2 TRBV29-1 TGCAGCGTTGATTCGAAGGACGGCTACACCTTC CSVDSKDGYTF
NA NA 16 TRBJ1-1 TRBV7-3 TGTGCCAGCAGCTTACGTGCCGGAGGGGGGAACACTGAAGCTTTCTTT CASSLRAGGGNTEAFF
many NA 15 TRBJ2-5 TRBV15 TGTGCCACCAGCAGAGACAGGGGACTCCAAGAGACCCAGTACTTC CATSRDRGLQETQYF
NA TRBD2 16 TRBJ2-1 TRBV20-1 TGCAGTGCTAGGCAACTAGCGGGGGACAACTACAATGAGCAGTTCTTC CSARQLAGDNYNEQFF
NA NA 14 TRBJ2-5 TRBV5-1 TGCGCCAGCAGCTTGGCTGACTTCCAAGAGACCCAGTACTTC CASSLADFQETQYF
NA NA 14 TRBJ2-3 TRBV5-5 TGTGCCAGCAGCCCGCCTAGCGTGGCCGATACGCAGTATTTT CASSPPSVADTQYF
NA TRBD2 16 TRBJ2-1 TRBV2 TGTGCCAGCAGCCCCCTAGGGACTAGCGGGAACAATGAGCAGTTCTTC CASSPLGTSGNNEQFF
many NA 14 TRBJ1-6 TRBV2 TGTGCCAGCATCAGGGAGGACTATAATTCACCCCTCCACTTT CASIREDYNSPLHF
NA TRBD1 15 TRBJ2-1 TRBV29-1 TGCAGCGTCTTTCCCCGGGACAGGGGGCTCAATGAGCAGTTCTTC CSVFPRDRGLNEQFF
NA NA 14 TRBJ2-2 TRBV28 TGTGCCAGCAGTTCGGGACATTACACCGGGGAGCTGTTTTTT CASSSGHYTGELFF
many NA 14 TRBJ2-7 TRBV29-1 TGCAGCGTTGAGTCTTTCGCCAAACGGGGTAGGGAGTACTTC CSVESFAKRGREYF
few TRBD1 15 TRBJ1-5 TRBV4-2 TGTGCCAGCAGCCAAACAGGGGGCGCGGATCAGCCCCAGCATTTT CASSQTGGADQPQHF
once NA 13 TRBJ1-6 TRBV5-1 TGCGCCAGCAGCTTGGAGGGGCTTTCACCCCTCCACTTT CASSLEGLSPLHF
few NA 13 TRBJ1-4 TRBV7-7 TGTGCCAGCAGCTTAGAGGTTGAGTCAGAACTGTTTTTT CASSLEVESELFF
many TRBD2 17 TRBJ2-1 TRBV9 TGTGCCAGCAGCGTAGCTCAATCTAGCGGGAGGGGGAATGAGCAGTTCTTC CASSVAQSSGRGNEQFF
many TRBD1 17 TRBJ2-7 TRBV5-1 TGCGCCAGCAGCTTAGACGGGACCGGGACAGCCTCGGGCGAGCAGTACTTC CASSLDGTGTASGEQYF
few NA 15 TRBJ1-2 TRBV12-3/TRBV12-4 TGTGCCAGCAGCCAAAGAGGGGGGCAGAACTATGGCTACACCTTC CASSQRGGQNYGYTF
NA NA 12 TRBJ2-5 TRBV12-3/TRBV12-4 TGTGCCAGCAGGGCAGGGAGAAGCGGGCAGTACTTC CASRAGRSGQYF